Below, 17 T cell receptor beta chains from the same sample are listed, as sequenced in a study of tumor and adjacent non-tumor tissue in lung cancer. A modified ARM-PCR protocol with three rounds of nested PCR amplified TCRbeta. TCRdb recomputed calls from the multiplex PCR reads with MiXCR, one row per CDR3 protein. The data hold under 150,000 distinct CDR3 sequences, with around 67% observed a single time. The template was RNA from unsorted bulk tissue. What was sequenced was lung tumor tissue. These receptors all come from a man in his sixties with small cell lung cancer.

This clonotype has only a few counts. The missing conserved phenylalanine or tryptophan at the end of this CDR3 makes a read error likely. This chain links TRBV5-4 with TRBJ1-2; D is perhaps TRBD1 (6 bases). The V end was cut by 3 bases, the J end by 4 bases, with 10 bases between. Germline V gene lookup returns CDR1 SGHNT and CDR2 YYREEE (reference sequence). The CDR3 runs to 13 residues. This CDR3 is CASSSRQAYGYTL. As DNA, the CDR3 is TGTGCCAGCAGCTCCCGACAGGCCTATGGCTACACCCTC.

This clonotype was seen once. CDR3 DNA sequence: TGTGCCAGCTGTAGACAGAGCGATGAGCAGTTCTTC. This encodes CASCRQSDEQFF. The chain couples TRBV6-6 to TRBJ2-1; the D gene is possibly TRBD1 (5 bases). V was clipped by 8 bases and J by 8 bases, with 13 bases between them. Per germline, CDR1 MNHNY and CDR2 SVGAGI (reference sequence). There are 12 residues in the CDR3.

In DNA, the CDR3 is TGTGCCAACAACTTAAACCTCCAGGGGAGTGGGGTGGAGCAGTACTTC. Translating it yields CANNLNLQGSGVEQYF. J is TRBJ2-7 and V is TRBV11-2; TRBD1 is a possible D gene (6 bases). The germline CDR1 and CDR2 sequences are SGHAT and FQNNGV. Trimming took 10 bases from V and 7 from J, leaving 29 bases between them. This CDR3 is built from 16 residues.

The chain employs TRBV29-1 and TRBJ2-3; perhaps TRBD2 as D (6 bases). The V gene lost 2 bases and the J gene lost 2 bases, with 11 bases spanning the gap. This CDR3 is 14 amino acids long. Germline lookup yields CDR1 SQVTM and CDR2 ANQGSEA. The CDR3 DNA sequence: TGCAGCGTTGAAAGGGACTGGGCCACAGATACGCAGTATTTT. It codes for CSVERDWATDTQYF.

This chain connects TRBV6-2 or TRBV6-3 to TRBJ1-5, with D possibly matching TRBD1 (6 bases). Per the germline V gene, CDR1 is MNHEY and CDR2 is SVGEGT. The CDR3 is 14 residues long. V lost 11 bases, J lost 8 bases, and 22 bases lay in between. CDR3 residues: CACTITGPREPQHF. The CDR3 DNA reads as TGTGCCTGCACCATAACAGGGCCGAGGGAGCCCCAGCATTTT.

Comments on this clonotype: At one of its ends the junction is not consistent with the germline gene, which may arise from a read error. V and J are TRBV11-2 and TRBJ1-1; D not resolved. CDR1 is SGHAT, CDR2 FQNNGV, per germline. The CDR3 sequence is 13 residues long. The chain's CDR3 is CASSSGQGTEAFF. CDR3 DNA sequence: TGTGCCAGTAGCTCCGGGCAAGGCACTGAAGCTTTCTTT.

This clonotype was counted only a few times. The rearrangement uses TRBV5-1 and TRBJ2-1; 14 positions match TRBD2. There are 17 residues in the CDR3. Germline loops: CDR1 SGHRS, CDR2 YFSETQ. Germline trimming cut 3 bases from V and 5 bases from J; bases unmatched to any gene: 7. The CDR3 coding sequence is TGCGCCAGCAGCTGGGGACTAGCGGGAGAAGCCGACAATGAGCAGTTCTTC. This gives the protein CASSWGLAGEADNEQFF.

As concerns this clonotype: This may arise from a read error, as a much more abundant clone is one base away. No DNA is shown, since the ends of the CDR3 on it are uncertain; the CDR3 is the one TCRdb lists. The gene calls are TRBV5-5 and TRBJ2-7. The CDR3 is 14 amino acids long, termini counted. Germline loops: CDR1 SGHKS, CDR2 YYEKEE (reference sequence). The CDR3 region is CASSWGWGSYERYV.

Concerning this clonotype: A read error may produce the germline difference seen at one junction end. V is TRBV6-5 and J is TRBJ2-3; TRBD1 might be the D (6 bases). The CDR3 loop spans 13 amino acids. Germline CDR1 and CDR2: MNHEY and SVGAGI. For the CDR3, the DNA is TGTGCCAGCATTTACAGGGTCGGAGATACGCAGTATTTT. Its translation is CASIYRVGDTQYF.

This clonotype came up once. The chain couples TRBV20-1 to TRBJ2-5; 7 bases are shared with TRBD2. CDR3 size: 12 residues. Germline V lookup: CDR1 DFQATT, CDR2 SNEGSKA (reference sequence). The CDR3 coding sequence is TGCAGCACTAGAGATAGCGGGGAGACCCAGTACTTC. This gives the protein CSTRDSGETQYF.

A single count supports this clonotype. The gene calls are TRBV6-5 and TRBJ2-5, with D uncertain. The CDR3 spans 15 residues. Germline loops: CDR1 MNHEY, CDR2 SVGAGI. Between the trimmed V and J ends, which lost 4 bases and 5 bases, there was a span of 17 bases. The CDR3 reads CASSFILVRQETQYF. The CDR3 DNA reads as TGTGCCAGCAGTTTCATCCTGGTCAGGCAGGAGACCCAGTACTTC.

Worth noting for this clonotype: At one of its ends the junction is not consistent with the germline gene, which may arise from a read error. J is TRBJ1-2 and V is TRBV11-2, with a weak D call TRBD1 (5 bases). The germline V gene encodes CDR1 SGHAT and CDR2 FQNNGV. The CDR3 totals 15 residues. The CDR3 sequence is CASRVTGTELRGYTF. The CDR3 DNA reads TGTGCCAGCAGAGTGACGGGGACGGAACTCCGCGGCTACACTTTC.

At least ten counts were recorded for this clonotype. V usage is TRBV20-1 and J usage is TRBJ2-5; 7 nucleotides agree with TRBD2. V lost 6 bases and J lost 5; bases outside the gene matches: 6. The CDR3 runs 12 residues. Per the germline V gene, CDR1 is DFQATT and CDR2 is SNEGSKA (reference sequence). In DNA form, the CDR3 reads TGCAGTGCCAGCAGCGGGAAGGAGACCCAGTACTTC. It codes for CSASSGKETQYF.

This clonotype was seen only once. One base away lies a much larger clone, so this may be a sequencing read error. The rearrangement links TRBV6-1 to TRBJ2-3; TRBD1 aligns across 7 bases. The trim removed 10 bases at V and 1 base at J, leaving 8 bases unmatched. This CDR3 has 14 amino acids. The V gene's germline CDR1 is MNHNS and CDR2 SASEGT. The CDR3 DNA follows: TGTGCCAACAGCGTGACAGGGCGCACAGATACGCAGTATTTT. Its protein product is CANSVTGRTDTQYF.

For this clonotype: One end of the junction fails to match germline, which may point to a read error. The chain is built from TRBV29-1 and TRBJ2-3; D perhaps matches TRBD1 (5 bases). CDR1 SQVTM and CDR2 ANQGSEA come from the germline V gene. The CDR3 sequence is 11 residues long. The CDR3 spells CNVGQPDTQYF. DNA for the CDR3: TGCAACGTTGGACAACCAGATACGCAGTATTTT.

Of note for this clonotype: The final CDR3 position lacks the conserved phenylalanine or tryptophan, pointing to a likely read error. The V call is TRBV20-1, the J call TRBJ2-5; D is tentatively TRBD1 or TRBD2 (6 bases each). The germline V and J ends were trimmed by 0 bases and 5 bases, with 16 bases remaining between them. The CDR3 runs to 15 residues. Germline CDR1 DFQATT, CDR2 SNEGSKA (reference sequence). The CDR3, as DNA: TGCAGTGCTAGAGATGGGACGGGGGCGGGTGAGACCCAGTACATC. Amino acid sequence: CSARDGTGAGETQYI.

A note on this clonotype: The junction departs from the called germline gene at one end, perhaps through a read error. This sequence joins TRBV28 and TRBJ1-2, with 7 bases lining up with TRBD1. CDR1 MDHEN and CDR2 SYDVKM come from the germline V gene. This CDR3 is 14 amino acids long. CDR3 bases: TGTCCCAGCACTACAGGGGAATCTTTCTATGGCTACACTTTC. Protein sequence: CPSTTGESFYGYTF.